This T cell receptor (beta chain) was profiled in a study of cytomegalovirus exposure and HLA in healthy donors. Overall study findings and caveats: By a later analysis, the bulk of CMV-associated TCR beta chains appeared HLA-restricted. Beyond CMV serostatus, there was no information to go on about immune exposure.

A multiplex PCR was run with 60 Vbeta primers and 13 Jbeta primers. In the authors' methods: Later analysis identified tens of millions of unique TCR beta chains, around 10 million shared. Clones were read by immunoSEQ multiplex PCR, and TCRdb kept only the in-frame ones, dropping some. V and J calls and clone size are those listed in that table; D and trimming were worked out from the DNA. The sample has over 70,000 clones; around 84% are singletons. This clone came up a few times. Its antigen is currently unknown. After removal of 2 bases from V and 5 bases from J, the junction contained 20 bases not matched to a gene. The CDR3 is 18 amino acids. Germline V gene lookup returns CDR1 GTSNPN and CDR2 SVGIG (reference sequence).

Sequenced sample: PBMCs. The sequence derives from a man younger than 35 in good health and CMV-seronegative. The chain recombines TRBV30 with TRBJ2-7; 8 bases align to TRBD1. This chain's CDR3 is CAWSPPPSFRGRLNEQYF. In nucleotides, the CDR3 is TGTGCCTGGAGTCCCCCCCCGTCGTTCAGGGGGCGGCTCAACGAGCAGTACTTC. Variable domain in full (rest from reference TRBV30 and TRBJ2-7): SQTIHQWPATLVQPVGSPLSLECTVEGTSNPNLYWYRQAAGRGLQLLFYSVGIGQISSEVPQNLSASRPQDRQFILSSKKLLLSDSGFYLCAWSPPPSFRGRLNEQYFGPGTRLTVT.